Listed below are T cell receptor beta chains from one sample, sequenced in a study of Ad26.COV2.S vaccination and SARS-CoV-2 variants. Some clones are missing from TCRdb's copy, which holds only in-frame ones; the method was immunoSEQ multiplex PCR. The data contain around 300,000 clones, about 88% of them singletons. Source: peripheral blood, taken in a trial of Ad26.COV2.S vaccine versus placebo. These receptors were collected from a person between 18 and 65 years old who received the Ad26.COV2.S COVID-19 vaccine or a placebo. The CDR3 runs from the conserved cysteine through the conserved F or W. A D gene is named only where the DNA matches it firmly. A clone size is listed for some rows: how often the clone was seen (once, few, many), or a class if it is expanded.

>14|.|TRBV18|few|TRBJ1-1
CASSIGGWDTEAFF
TGTGCCAGCTCAATTGGGGGCTGGGACACTGAAGCTTTCTTT
>17|TRBD2|TRBV19|.|TRBJ2-3
CASSTGSWSGRRDTQYF
TGTGCCAGTAGTACCGGGTCGTGGAGCGGGAGGAGGGATACGCAGTATTTT
>17|TRBD1|TRBV3-1/TRBV3-2|.|TRBJ1-2
CASSQRTGSPSNYGYTF
TGTGCCAGCAGCCAAAGGACAGGGAGCCCCTCTAACTATGGCTACACCTTC
>14|.|TRBV11-2|.|TRBJ2-3
CASSLVGTTDTQYF
TGTGCCAGCAGCTTAGTGGGGACGACAGATACGCAGTATTTT
>15|.|TRBV7-6|.|TRBJ2-1
CASSSTYQRHNEQFF
TGTGCCAGCAGCTCGACCTATCAGCGGCACAATGAGCAGTTCTTC
>15|.|TRBV12-5|.|TRBJ2-2
CASGLGGTDTGELFF
TGTGCTAGTGGTTTAGGGGGGACGGACACCGGGGAGCTGTTTTTT
>16|.|TRBV4-3|.|TRBJ1-4
CASSQDRRAGNEKLFF
TGCGCCAGCAGCCAAGATCGCAGAGCCGGCAATGAAAAACTGTTTTTT
>16|TRBD1|TRBV9|.|TRBJ1-3
CASSVLDRGGGNTIYF
TGTGCCAGCAGCGTACTAGACAGGGGAGGTGGAAACACCATATATTTT
>16|TRBD2|TRBV4-2|.|TRBJ2-5
CASSRTSGVTEETQYF
TGTGCCAGCAGCCGGACTAGCGGGGTCACGGAAGAGACCCAGTACTTC
>12|TRBD1|TRBV6-5|.|TRBJ2-1
CASSSTGDEQFF
TGTGCCAGCAGCTCGACAGGGGATGAGCAGTTCTTC
>18|TRBD2|TRBV7-2|.|TRBJ2-7
CASSLEPSGAVSSYEQYF
TGTGCCAGCAGCTTAGAACCTAGCGGGGCCGTTAGCTCCTACGAGCAGTACTTC
>13|.|TRBV6-5|.|TRBJ1-2
CASSLGPIVGYTF
TGTGCCAGCAGCCTAGGCCCAATTGTGGGCTACACCTTC
>14|.|TRBV7-2|.|TRBJ2-5
CASSLSAGGETQYF
TGTGCCAGCAGCTTATCTGCGGGTGGGGAGACCCAGTACTTC
>17|.|TRBV3-1/TRBV3-2|.|TRBJ2-5
CASSQDPTGGEEETQYF
TGTGCCAGCAGCCAAGATCCAACTGGGGGAGAGGAAGAGACCCAGTACTTC
>13|.|TRBV10-3|.|TRBJ1-5
CAITEELSQPQHF
TGTGCCATCACGGAGGAATTGAGTCAGCCCCAGCATTTT
>16|.|TRBV7-2|.|TRBJ2-7
CASSLAGQLPGYEQYF
TGTGCCAGCAGCTTAGCTGGACAGCTACCAGGGTACGAGCAGTACTTC
>14|.|TRBV4-2|.|TRBJ2-5
CASSPEWNQETQYF
TGTGCCAGCAGCCCGGAATGGAACCAAGAGACCCAGTACTTC
>15|TRBD1|TRBV28|.|TRBJ1-2
CASSTTTGLNYGYTF
TGTGCCAGCAGTACCACGACAGGGCTTAACTATGGCTACACCTTC
>12|.|TRBV19|few|TRBJ1-1
CASSIDRAAAFF
TGTGCCAGTAGTATAGACAGGGCCGCAGCTTTCTTT
>17|TRBD2|TRBV4-3|.|TRBJ2-1
CASSRSLAGGSYNEQFF
TGCGCCAGCAGCCGATCTCTAGCGGGGGGAAGTTACAATGAGCAGTTCTTC
>16|TRBD2|TRBV19|few|TRBJ2-3
CASSGGLAASTDTQYF
TGTGCCAGTAGTGGTGGACTAGCGGCTAGCACAGATACGCAGTATTTT
>17|.|TRBV28|.|TRBJ1-5
CASREILDSRAGQPQHF
TGTGCCAGCAGAGAGATTTTGGACAGCCGGGCGGGTCAGCCCCAGCATTTT
>19|TRBD1|TRBV4-1|few|TRBJ1-5
CASSQEPTGANAINQPQHF
TGCGCCAGCAGCCAAGAGCCTACAGGGGCGAACGCAATCAATCAGCCCCAGCATTTT
>15|.|TRBV7-9|.|TRBJ2-5
CASSAQGGSEETQYF
TGTGCCAGCAGCGCACAAGGCGGATCGGAAGAGACCCAGTACTTC
>14|.|TRBV6-9|.|TRBJ2-7
CASILGGSGYEQYF
TGTGCCAGCATCCTGGGGGGATCCGGCTACGAGCAGTACTTC
>13|.|TRBV11-1|.|TRBJ2-7
CASSRWPHDEQYF
TGTGCCAGCAGCCGATGGCCTCATGACGAGCAGTACTTC
>14|.|TRBV9|.|TRBJ1-5
CASSVGQSNQPQHF
TGTGCCAGCAGCGTAGGTCAAAGCAATCAGCCCCAGCATTTT
>14|.|TRBV19|.|TRBJ1-3
CASGQRPGGNTIYF
TGTGCCAGTGGACAGAGACCGGGGGGAAACACCATATATTTT
>13|.|TRBV6-5|.|TRBJ2-4
CASNGLAKNIQYF
TGTGCCAGCAACGGTTTAGCCAAAAACATTCAGTACTTC
>17|.|TRBV10-2|.|TRBJ2-7
CASSLRRDLLSSYEQYF
TGCGCCAGCAGTCTACGGCGGGACTTATTAAGCTCCTACGAGCAGTACTTC
>15|.|TRBV24-1|.|TRBJ2-2
CATSRDTSNTGELFF
TGTGCCACCAGCCGGGACACTTCGAACACCGGGGAGCTGTTTTTT
>17|.|TRBV7-2|.|TRBJ2-5
CASSPPPGQLLQETQYF
TGTGCCAGCAGCCCACCTCCAGGACAGCTACTTCAAGAGACCCAGTACTTC
>12|.|TRBV19|.|TRBJ2-3
CASSESTDTQYF
TGTGCCAGTAGTGAGAGCACAGATACGCAGTATTTT
>14|TRBD2|TRBV9|.|TRBJ2-7
CASSAGTSGYEQYF
TGTGCCAGCAGCGCCGGGACTAGCGGCTACGAGCAGTACTTC
>15|TRBD2|TRBV19|.|TRBJ2-3
CASSIDSGGADTQYF
TGTGCCAGTAGTATTGATAGCGGGGGTGCAGATACGCAGTATTTT
>13|TRBD1|TRBV11-2|once|TRBJ1-2
CASSRGQGNGYTF
TGTGCCAGCAGCAGGGGACAGGGGAATGGCTACACCTTC
>16|TRBD1|TRBV27|.|TRBJ1-2
CASSPSPGQGGYGYTF
TGTGCCAGCAGCCCATCTCCGGGACAGGGAGGTTATGGCTACACCTTC
>15|.|TRBV19|.|TRBJ2-4
CASASIERAKNIQYF
TGTGCCAGTGCCTCCATAGAGCGAGCCAAAAACATTCAGTACTTC
>16|.|TRBV6-6|once|TRBJ1-2
CASSYFTSTANYGYTF
TGTGCCAGCAGTTACTTTACTTCGACAGCGAACTATGGCTACACCTTC
>12|.|TRBV3-1/TRBV3-2|once|TRBJ2-1
CASSQDGNEQFF
TGTGCCAGCAGCCAAGATGGGAATGAGCAGTTCTTC
>12|.|TRBV6-2/TRBV6-3|.|TRBJ2-1
CASSYGVNEQFF
TGTGCCAGCAGTTACGGAGTAAATGAGCAGTTCTTC
>18|TRBD2|TRBV4-1|.|TRBJ2-7
CASSPTVGRTSGRREQYF
TGCGCCAGCAGCCCCACGGTGGGGCGGACTAGCGGGAGGAGGGAGCAGTACTTC
>13|.|TRBV24-1|.|TRBJ1-1
CATSDLSGGGAFF
TGTGCCACCAGTGATTTGTCCGGGGGCGGTGCTTTCTTT
>16|TRBD2|TRBV19|.|TRBJ2-1
CASSRLATRLFNEQFF
TGTGCCAGTAGCCGACTAGCGACGCGCTTATTCAATGAGCAGTTCTTC
>16|TRBD1|TRBV4-3|.|TRBJ1-2
CASSQLPGQGDHGYTF
TGCGCCAGCAGCCAATTACCGGGACAGGGGGATCATGGCTACACCTTC
>13|.|TRBV5-6|.|TRBJ1-1
CASSLPGRTEAFF
TGTGCCAGCAGCTTGCCAGGGAGGACTGAAGCTTTCTTT
>11|.|TRBV20-1|.|TRBJ2-7
CSARQDYEQYF
TGCAGTGCTAGACAGGATTACGAGCAGTACTTC
>12|.|TRBV9|.|TRBJ1-2
CASSVSQYGYTF
TGTGCCAGCAGCGTTTCGCAGTATGGCTACACCTTC
>13|.|TRBV6-5|.|TRBJ1-5
CAGGPWGNQPQHF
TGTGCCGGAGGCCCATGGGGCAATCAGCCCCAGCATTTT
>14|TRBD1|TRBV5-4|.|TRBJ1-3
CASRSGTGKNTIYF
TGTGCCAGCAGGTCCGGGACAGGAAAAAACACCATATATTTT
>15|.|TRBV5-6|.|TRBJ1-6
CASSHPGGLGSPLHF
TGTGCCAGCAGCCACCCCGGGGGGTTAGGTTCACCCCTCCACTTT
>14|TRBD2|TRBV5-6|.|TRBJ2-7
CASSFGGEPYEQYF
TGTGCCAGCAGCTTCGGGGGGGAGCCCTACGAGCAGTACTTC
>16|TRBD1|TRBV7-2|.|TRBJ1-2
CASSATTGRGHYGYTF
TGTGCCAGCAGCGCAACGACAGGGAGGGGTCACTATGGCTACACCTTC
>14|TRBD2|TRBV30|.|TRBJ2-3
CAWRGAGGTDTQYF
TGTGCCTGGAGAGGAGCGGGAGGCACAGATACGCAGTATTTT
>17|TRBD2|TRBV24-1|.|TRBJ2-1
CATSDSRLAGPYNEQFF
TGTGCCACCAGTGATTCCCGACTAGCGGGCCCCTACAATGAGCAGTTCTTC
>18|.|TRBV21-1|once|TRBJ2-3
CASSPLPTSGACTDTQYF
TGTGCCAGCAGCCCCCTCCCGACTAGCGGGGCGTGCACAGATACGCAGTATTTT
>13|.|TRBV24-1|.|TRBJ1-5
CATEQGSNQPQHF
TGTGCCACCGAACAGGGTAGCAATCAGCCCCAGCATTTT
>14|.|TRBV18|.|TRBJ2-1
CASSPGTSPYEQFF
TGTGCCAGCTCACCGGGCACTAGCCCGTATGAGCAGTTCTTC
>14|.|TRBV28|.|TRBJ2-1
CASSSGSSYNEQFF
TGTGCCAGCAGTTCCGGGAGCTCCTACAATGAGCAGTTCTTC
>15|.|TRBV2|once|TRBJ2-3
CASDLRTLGTDTQYF
TGTGCCAGCGATTTGAGGACACTAGGCACAGATACGCAGTATTTT